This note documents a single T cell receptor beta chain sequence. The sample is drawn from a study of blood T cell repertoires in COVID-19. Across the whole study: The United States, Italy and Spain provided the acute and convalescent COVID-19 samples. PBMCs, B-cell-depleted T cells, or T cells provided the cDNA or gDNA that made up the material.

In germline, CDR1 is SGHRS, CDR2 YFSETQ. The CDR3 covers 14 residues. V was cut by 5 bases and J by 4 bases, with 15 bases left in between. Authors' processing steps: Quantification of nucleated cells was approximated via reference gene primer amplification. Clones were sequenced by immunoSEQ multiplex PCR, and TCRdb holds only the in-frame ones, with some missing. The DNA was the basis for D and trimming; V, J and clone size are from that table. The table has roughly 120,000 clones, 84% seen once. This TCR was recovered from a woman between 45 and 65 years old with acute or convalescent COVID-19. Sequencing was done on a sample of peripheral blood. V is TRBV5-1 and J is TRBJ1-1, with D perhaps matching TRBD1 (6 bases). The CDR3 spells CASRPDRISTEAFF. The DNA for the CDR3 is TGCGCCAGCAGACCGGACAGAATCAGCACTGAAGCTTTCTTT.